This TCR beta chain was recorded in a study of T-cell memory formation after mild COVID-19. This clonotype came up a few times. The target antigen is unknown. General study results and limits: Pre-infection memory carried some responding clones, suggesting that cross-reactive memory joined. While clones contracting from day 15 to 85 were balanced between CD4 and CD8, later expanders leaned CD4+.

cDNA libraries for TCR alpha and TCR beta, carrying sample barcodes and UMIs, came from 5'RACE with constant-segment primers. Via MiXCR, TCRdb re-called the 5' RACE reads, giving one row per CDR3 protein. Of a few hundred thousand distinct CDR3 sequences listed, over 9.5% are singletons. V lost 3 bases and J lost 7; bases outside the gene matches: 7. The CDR3 totals 15 residues. The germline gives CDR1 KGHSH, CDR2 LQKENI. The chain links TRBV18 to TRBJ2-2; TRBD2 matches 8 bases. The sample consisted of PBMCs or a T cell subset sorted from them (not recorded which). The sequence was obtained from a man aged 18 to 30 who had mild COVID-19 (a few samples of this study predate the infection). Cell type and time point are not known. CDR3 residues: CASSPRTSSNGELFF. The CDR3 DNA follows: TGTGCCAGCTCACCGCGGACTAGCTCGAACGGGGAGCTGTTTTTT.